This T cell receptor beta chain appears in the sequencing data of a study of T cell clonality in common variable immunodeficiency. The table lists this clone with many counts. The read halts 3 residues ahead of the CDR3 end, with the missing end drawn from the germline J gene. The CDR3 is made up of 12 amino acids. Trimming took off 1 base at V and 2 bases at J, with 2 bases between the two ends. CDR1 is LNHDA, CDR2 SQIVND, per germline (reference sequence). Profiling relied on immunoSEQ multiplex PCR, and the TCRdb table lists in-frame clones only, not all of them. Sampling found 40,000 or so clones, none seen once.

The receptor was derived from a person aged 18 to 69 in good health. The gene calls are TRBV19 and TRBJ1-2; no firm D call. The specimen sequenced was peripheral blood mononuclear cells. The CDR3 protein is CASSIVNYGYTF. CDR3 DNA, as far as it was read: TGTGCCAGTAGTATAGTAAACTATGGC.